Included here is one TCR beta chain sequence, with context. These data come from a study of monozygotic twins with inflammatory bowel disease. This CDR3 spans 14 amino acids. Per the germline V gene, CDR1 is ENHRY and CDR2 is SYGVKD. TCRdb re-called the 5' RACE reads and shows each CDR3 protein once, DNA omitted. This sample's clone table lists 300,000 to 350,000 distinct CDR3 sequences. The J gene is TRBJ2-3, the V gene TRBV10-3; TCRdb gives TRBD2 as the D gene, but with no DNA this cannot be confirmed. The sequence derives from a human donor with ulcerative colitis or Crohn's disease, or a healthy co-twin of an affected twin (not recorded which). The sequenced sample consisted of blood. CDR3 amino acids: CAIRPSALTDTQYF.